Presented here are 23 T cell receptor beta chains from one specimen sequenced in a study of spatial heterogeneity in lung cancer. Time point indicated: blood at routine non-recurrence follow-up after resection. One entry per CDR3 protein, called by TCRdb with MiXCR from the 5' RACE reads. The table shows about 38,000 distinct CDR3 sequences, with approximately 8% occurring only once. This material consisted of PBMCs, taken at follow-up. The receptors originated from a male donor with early-stage non-small cell lung cancer.

The chain couples TRBV5-5 to TRBJ1-5, with 7 bases that match TRBD1. The CDR3 runs to 16 residues. CDR1 and CDR2 (germline): SGHKS, YYEKEE (reference sequence). V lost 2 bases, J lost 5 bases, and 10 bases stayed unmatched. DNA of the CDR3: TGTGCCAGCAGCTTAGGATTTAACAGGGGAGATCAGCCCCAGCATTTT. It encodes CASSLGFNRGDQPQHF.

V is TRBV6-5 and J is TRBJ1-2; D might be TRBD1 (5 bases). V lost 4 bases to trimming and J lost 4 bases, with 19 bases between them. CDR1 is MNHEY and CDR2 is SVGAGI in the germline V gene. This CDR3 contains 16 residues. The CDR3 is CASSSGGLKTPYGYTF. CDR3 coding DNA: TGTGCCAGCAGTTCGGGGGGGTTAAAGACCCCCTATGGCTACACCTTC.

This clonotype came up many times. The chain employs TRBV6-5 and TRBJ2-3; possibly TRBD1 for D (5 bases). Germline V gene lookup returns CDR1 MNHEY and CDR2 SVGAGI. V was cut by 0 bases and J by 1 base, with 8 bases left in between. The CDR3 is made up of 15 amino acids. The CDR3: CASSYSIQGTDTQYF. The CDR3 DNA reads TGTGCCAGCAGTTACTCGATACAGGGCACAGATACGCAGTATTTT.

This clonotype was detected ten times or more. The chain recombines TRBV24-1 with TRBJ2-3; D not resolved. V was shortened by 7 bases and J by 2 bases, with 12 bases between the two germline ends. This CDR3 comprises 14 residues. Germline V lookup: CDR1 KGHDR, CDR2 SFDVKD. CDR3 residues: CATSPSQSTDTQYF. The DNA for the CDR3 is TGTGCCACCAGCCCGAGCCAATCCACAGATACGCAGTATTTT.

This clonotype was detected ten times or more. The chain combines TRBV29-1 with TRBJ2-1; TRBD1 is a possible D gene (6 bases). Germline lookup yields CDR1 SQVTM and CDR2 ANQGSEA. CDR3 length: 14 amino acids. Trimming left V 4 bases short and J 2 bases short, with 12 bases between. The CDR3 nucleotides read TGCAGCGTTGGGGTTGGGGGCGCCTACAATGAGCAGTTCTTC. Translated, it gives CSVGVGGAYNEQFF.

The V call is TRBV24-1, the J call TRBJ2-5; D may be TRBD2 (5 bases). From germline, CDR1 is KGHDR and CDR2 SFDVKD. This CDR3 has 14 residues. V shed 4 bases and J shed 1 base, with 9 bases lying between them. For the CDR3, the DNA is TGTGCCACCAGTGAGGGAGCGGCCCAAGAGACCCAGTACTTC. Encoded protein: CATSEGAAQETQYF.

The chain joins TRBV2 to TRBJ2-7; D is unresolved. The CDR3 spans 14 residues. Germline values: CDR1 SNHLY, CDR2 FYNNEI. The V end was cut by 2 bases, the J end by 2 bases, with 10 bases between. CDR3 DNA sequence: TGTGCCAGCAGTGAAAGGACGGAAGCCTACGAGCAGTACTTC. The encoded protein is CASSERTEAYEQYF.

This clonotype has ten or more counts. The chain has TRBV7-8 and TRBJ1-1; D is perhaps TRBD1 (6 bases). Germline-derived CDR1 and CDR2 are SGHVS and FQNEAQ. The CDR3 totals 19 residues. V was trimmed by 3 bases and J by 0 bases, leaving 23 bases between them. The CDR3 sequence is CASSFEQGSSYVMNTEAFF. CDR3 DNA: TGTGCCAGCAGCTTTGAACAGGGAAGTTCCTACGTCATGAACACTGAAGCTTTCTTT.

This clonotype came up many times. The chain uses TRBV20-1 and TRBJ1-2; tentative D call: TRBD1 (6 bases). The CDR3 contains 14 residues. Germline CDR1 is DFQATT and CDR2 is SNEGSKA (reference sequence). V shed 0 bases and J shed 4 bases, with 12 bases lying between them. CDR3 nucleotides: TGCAGTGCTAGAGAACCCCAGGGGCCCTATGGCTACACCTTC. Protein: CSAREPQGPYGYTF.

The chain couples TRBV7-8 to TRBJ1-3, with D perhaps TRBD1 (6 bases). Germline CDR1 and CDR2: SGHVS and FQNEAQ. The ends were cut back, 5 bases at V and 5 bases at J, with 13 bases in the middle. The CDR3 runs 14 residues. CDR3 protein: CASSGQRLRNTIYF. The CDR3 DNA is TGTGCCAGCAGCGGACAGCGCTTGAGAAACACCATATATTTT.

The table lists this clonotype with a count of one. This clone may be a read error of a much larger clone one base away. The chain joins TRBV6-6 to TRBJ1-2; D is ambiguous. The CDR3 has 14 residues. Looked up from germline, CDR1 is MNHNY and CDR2 is SVGAGI (reference sequence). This chain's CDR3 is CVSSSRGYPTGYTF. The CDR3 DNA is TGTGTCAGCAGTTCCCGGGGATATCCTACGGGCTACACCTTC.

There are many counts of this clonotype. The rearrangement joins TRBV9 to TRBJ2-1; perhaps TRBD2 as D (7 bases). V shed 0 bases and J shed 8 bases, with 15 bases lying between them. CDR3 size: 15 residues. CDR1 and CDR2 (germline): SGDLS, YYNGEE. This chain's CDR3 is CASSVVGGAVHEQFF. CDR3 sequence (DNA): TGTGCCAGCAGCGTAGTTGGGGGGGCCGTCCATGAGCAGTTCTTC.

This clonotype was detected ten times or more. This chain connects TRBV25-1 to TRBJ2-3, with TRBD2 identical over 8 bases. CDR1 is MGHDK, CDR2 SYGVNS, per germline. This CDR3 is built from 13 residues. J lost 3 bases, V lost 6 bases, and 2 bases had no gene match. In DNA, the CDR3 is TGTGCCAGCAGCTCGGGAGGGACAGATACGCAGTATTTT. This gives the protein CASSSGGTDTQYF.

V usage is TRBV5-5 and J usage is TRBJ2-7; the D is unclear. The CDR3 runs to 13 residues. Germline V lookup: CDR1 SGHKS, CDR2 YYEKEE (reference sequence). V was cut by 0 bases and J by 3 bases, with 7 bases left in between. The CDR3 nucleotides are TGTGCCAGCAGCTTGGAAGGGAACTACGAGCAGTACTTC. Residues: CASSLEGNYEQYF.

Ten or more counts support this clonotype. J is TRBJ1-1 and V is TRBV6-5; TRBD1 is a possible D gene (6 bases). Trimming cost V 6 bases and J 0 bases, with 11 bases left between them. This CDR3 region has 14 residues. Germline loops: CDR1 MNHEY, CDR2 SVGAGI. The CDR3: CASRTGHLNTEAFF. The CDR3 DNA reads as TGTGCCAGCAGGACGGGACATTTGAACACTGAAGCTTTCTTT.

For this clonotype: A read error may produce the germline difference seen at one junction end. The chain uses TRBV29-1 and TRBJ1-6, with D possibly being TRBD1 (5 bases). CDR3 length: 13 residues. Germline lookup yields CDR1 SQVTM and CDR2 ANQGSEA. CDR3 loop: CSVEEGKGSPLHF. The CDR3 DNA follows: TGCAGCGTGGAAGAGGGGAAGGGGTCACCCCTCCACTTT.

This clonotype was counted many times. The V and J genes are TRBV11-2 and TRBJ2-7; TRBD1 aligns across 7 bases. Germline CDR1 and CDR2: SGHAT and FQNNGV. The CDR3 extends over 13 amino acids. The junction had 4 bases not matched to a gene; V was cut back by 4 bases and J by 4 bases. The CDR3 DNA sequence: TGTGCCAGCAGCTCAAGGACAGGTTACGAGCAGTACTTC. This gives the protein CASSSRTGYEQYF.

This clonotype was detected a few times. The chain is built from TRBV11-2 and TRBJ1-5, with D uncertain. CDR3 length equals 14 residues. Trimming took 2 bases from V and 4 from J, leaving 9 bases between them. Germline V gives CDR1 SGHAT, CDR2 FQNNGV. CDR3 residues: CASSLSGPNQPQHF. The CDR3 region has the DNA TGTGCCAGCAGCTTAAGTGGCCCTAATCAGCCCCAGCATTTT.

This clonotype was counted ten times or more. The rearrangement links TRBV27 to TRBJ2-7; 7 positions agree with TRBD1. Unmatched junction bases numbered 13, after V lost 5 bases and J lost 6 bases. Germline CDR1 and CDR2: MNHEY and SMNVEV (reference sequence). There are 15 residues in the CDR3. CDR3 region: CASSPTLEGASEQYF. The DNA for the CDR3 is TGTGCCAGCAGTCCAACATTAGAGGGGGCAAGCGAGCAGTACTTC.

This clonotype was seen at least ten times. In DNA, the CDR3 is TGTGCCAGCACCCCGCAGGCGGGCACTGAAGCTTTCTTT. This codes for CASTPQAGTEAFF. The chain is built from TRBV6-2 or TRBV6-3 and TRBJ1-1, with D unclear. The length of the CDR3 is 13 residues. Germline V gene sequence: CDR1 MNHEY, CDR2 SVGEGT. Between the trimmed V and J ends, which lost 7 bases and 4 bases, there was a span of 13 bases.

This clonotype showed up just a few times. This chain connects TRBV5-1 to TRBJ1-2; no clear D. CDR3 length: 14 amino acids. Germline-derived CDR1 and CDR2 are SGHRS and YFSETQ. Trimming took off 2 bases at V and 4 bases at J, with 12 bases between the two ends. The CDR3 nucleotides are TGCGCCAGCAGCTTTCAGGAGACCGGCTATGGCTACACCTTC. Protein sequence: CASSFQETGYGYTF.

This clonotype was counted at least ten times. J is TRBJ1-1 and V is TRBV29-1; D gene unclear. This CDR3 has 12 residues. V was pared by 4 bases and J by 3 bases, with 9 bases between. The germline CDR1 and CDR2 sequences are SQVTM and ANQGSEA. In DNA, the CDR3 is TGCAGCGTTGTTTGGGGAGACACTGAAGCTTTCTTT. Amino acids: CSVVWGDTEAFF. The variable domain in full, with the rest retrieved from reference TRBV29-1 and TRBJ1-1, is SAVISQKPSRDICQRGTSLTIQCQVDSQVTMMFWYRQQPGQSLTLIATANQGSEATYESGFVIDKFPISRPNLTFSTLTVSNMSPEDSSIYLCSVVWGDTEAFFGQGTRLTVV.

This clonotype was picked up many times. The chain is built from TRBV7-9 and TRBJ1-2; D not resolved. The CDR3 runs to 15 residues. V was shortened by 1 base and J by 3 bases, with 12 bases between the two germline ends. Germline V gene data show CDR1 as SEHNR and CDR2 as FQNEAQ (reference sequence). This CDR3 is CASSLGGIIDYGYTF. The CDR3 region has the DNA TGTGCCAGCAGCTTAGGAGGGATTATCGACTATGGCTACACCTTC. Variable domain in full (rest from reference TRBV7-9 and TRBJ1-2): DTGVSQNPRHKITKRGQNVTFRCDPISEHNRLYWYRQTLGQGPEFLTYFQNEAQLEKSRLLSDRFSAERPKGSFSTLEIQRTEQGDSAMYLCASSLGGIIDYGYTFGSGTRLTVV.